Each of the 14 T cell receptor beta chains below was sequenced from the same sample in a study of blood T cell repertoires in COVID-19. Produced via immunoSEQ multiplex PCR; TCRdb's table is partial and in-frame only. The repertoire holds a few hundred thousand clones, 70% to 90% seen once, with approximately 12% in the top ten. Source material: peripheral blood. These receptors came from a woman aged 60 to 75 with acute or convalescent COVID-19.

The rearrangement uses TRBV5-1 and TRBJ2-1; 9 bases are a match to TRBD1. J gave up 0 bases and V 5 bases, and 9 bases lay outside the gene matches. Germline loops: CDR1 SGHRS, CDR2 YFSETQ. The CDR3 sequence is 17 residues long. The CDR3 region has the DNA TGCGCCAGCAGAAACACAGGGGGCGCAAGCTCCTACAATGAGCAGTTCTTC. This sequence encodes CASRNTGGASSYNEQFF.

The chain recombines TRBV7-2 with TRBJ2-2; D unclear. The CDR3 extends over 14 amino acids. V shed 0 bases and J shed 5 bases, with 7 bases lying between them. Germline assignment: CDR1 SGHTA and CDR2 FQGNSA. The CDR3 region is CASSLAWSTGELFF. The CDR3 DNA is TGTGCCAGCAGCTTAGCTTGGAGTACCGGGGAGCTGTTTTTT.

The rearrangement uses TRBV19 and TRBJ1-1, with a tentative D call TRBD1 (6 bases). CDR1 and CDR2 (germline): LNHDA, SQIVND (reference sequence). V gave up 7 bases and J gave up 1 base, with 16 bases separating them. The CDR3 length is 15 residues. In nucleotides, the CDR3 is TGTGCCAGTACCGCTCTGGGCAGGGGGAACACTGAAGCTTTCTTT. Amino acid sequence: CASTALGRGNTEAFF.

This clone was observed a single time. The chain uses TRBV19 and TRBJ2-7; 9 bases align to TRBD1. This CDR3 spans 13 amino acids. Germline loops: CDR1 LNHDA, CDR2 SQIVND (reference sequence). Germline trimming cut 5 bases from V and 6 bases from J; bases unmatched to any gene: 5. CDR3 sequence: CASSRDRDSEQYF. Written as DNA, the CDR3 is TGTGCCAGTAGTCGGGACAGGGACAGCGAGCAGTACTTC.

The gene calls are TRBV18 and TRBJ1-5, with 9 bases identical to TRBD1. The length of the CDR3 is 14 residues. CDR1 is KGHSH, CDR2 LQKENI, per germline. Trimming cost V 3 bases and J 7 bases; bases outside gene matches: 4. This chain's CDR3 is CASSPGQGRQPQHF. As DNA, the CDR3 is TGTGCCAGCTCACCGGGACAGGGTCGACAGCCCCAGCATTTT.

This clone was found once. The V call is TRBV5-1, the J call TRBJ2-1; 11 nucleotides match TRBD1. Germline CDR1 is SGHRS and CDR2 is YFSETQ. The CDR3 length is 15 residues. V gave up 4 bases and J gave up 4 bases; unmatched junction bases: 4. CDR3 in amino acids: CASSHGTGGYNEQFF. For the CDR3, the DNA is TGCGCCAGCAGCCATGGGACAGGGGGTTACAATGAGCAGTTCTTC.

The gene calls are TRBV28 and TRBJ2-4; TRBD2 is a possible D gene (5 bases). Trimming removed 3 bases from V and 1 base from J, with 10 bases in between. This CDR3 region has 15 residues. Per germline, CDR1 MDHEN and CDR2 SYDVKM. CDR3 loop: CASSLSGEAKNIQYF. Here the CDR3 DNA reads TGTGCCAGCAGTTTGTCCGGGGAGGCCAAAAACATTCAGTACTTC.

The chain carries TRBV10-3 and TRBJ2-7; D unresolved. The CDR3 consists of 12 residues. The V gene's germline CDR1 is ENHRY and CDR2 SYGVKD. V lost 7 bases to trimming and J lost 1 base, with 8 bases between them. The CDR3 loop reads CAITSPSYEQYF. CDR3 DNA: TGTGCCATCACATCCCCATCCTACGAGCAGTACTTC.

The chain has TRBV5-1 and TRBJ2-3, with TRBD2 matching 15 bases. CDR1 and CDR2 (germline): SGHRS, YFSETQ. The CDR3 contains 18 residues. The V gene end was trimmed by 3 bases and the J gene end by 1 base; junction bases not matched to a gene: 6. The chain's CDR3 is CASSSGLAGGGGTDTQYF. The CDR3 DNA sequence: TGCGCCAGCAGCTCGGGACTAGCGGGAGGTGGGGGCACAGATACGCAGTATTTT.

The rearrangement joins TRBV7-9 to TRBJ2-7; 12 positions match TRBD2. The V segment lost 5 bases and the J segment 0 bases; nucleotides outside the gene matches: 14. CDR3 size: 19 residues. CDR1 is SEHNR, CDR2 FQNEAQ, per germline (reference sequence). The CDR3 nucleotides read TGTGCCAGCAGCAAAAATAGACTAGCGGGAGCCGATACCTCCTACGAGCAGTACTTC. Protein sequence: CASSKNRLAGADTSYEQYF.

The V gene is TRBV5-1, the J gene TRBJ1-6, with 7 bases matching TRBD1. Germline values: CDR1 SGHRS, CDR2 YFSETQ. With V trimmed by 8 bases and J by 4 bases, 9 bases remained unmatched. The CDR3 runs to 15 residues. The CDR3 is CASSLGQVYNSPLHF. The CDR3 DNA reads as TGCGCCAGTTCCCTCGGACAGGTTTATAATTCACCCCTCCACTTT.

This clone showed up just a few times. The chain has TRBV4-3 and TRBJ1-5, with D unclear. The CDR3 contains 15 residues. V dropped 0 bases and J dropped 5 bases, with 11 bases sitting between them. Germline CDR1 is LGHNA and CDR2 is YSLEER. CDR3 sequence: CASSQDRGRDQPQHF. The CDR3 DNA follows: TGCGCCAGCAGCCAAGATAGAGGGCGGGATCAGCCCCAGCATTTT.

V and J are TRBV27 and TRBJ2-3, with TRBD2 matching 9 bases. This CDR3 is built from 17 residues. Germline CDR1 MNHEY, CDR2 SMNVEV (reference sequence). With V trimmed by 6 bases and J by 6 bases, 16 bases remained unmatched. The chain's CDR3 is CASRLSPGASGADTQYF. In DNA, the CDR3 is TGTGCCAGCAGACTCTCCCCCGGGGCTAGCGGGGCGGATACGCAGTATTTT.

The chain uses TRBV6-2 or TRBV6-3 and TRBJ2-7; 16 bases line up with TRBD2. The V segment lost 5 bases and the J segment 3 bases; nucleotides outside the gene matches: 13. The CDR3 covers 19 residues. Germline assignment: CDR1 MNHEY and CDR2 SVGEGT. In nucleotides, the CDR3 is TGTGCCAGCAGTCCCCCCGTGGGACTAGCGGGAGGGGCCCGCTACGAGCAGTACTTC. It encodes CASSPPVGLAGGARYEQYF.